A single sample gave rise to the 29 T cell receptor beta chains below, sequenced in a study of a mutant IDH1 vaccine in newly diagnosed glioma. Produced via immunoSEQ multiplex PCR; TCRdb's table is partial and in-frame only. The sample lists 30,000 or so clones, around 90% occurring once. These receptors have no known antigen. Time point here: week 47, end of study. One vaccine dose held 300 ug of mutant IDH1 20-mer peptide and came with topical imiquimod. The source was PBMCs, collected from a glioma patient whose treatment included an IDH1 peptide vaccine. These receptors originate from a man in his forties with glioma.

The chain links TRBV28 to TRBJ1-2; D gene unclear. The ends were cut back, 8 bases at V and 8 bases at J, with 9 bases in the middle. Germline V gives CDR1 MDHEN, CDR2 SYDVKM. The CDR3 extends over 10 amino acids. This chain's CDR3 is CASGNRGYTF. The CDR3 DNA reads TGTGCCAGCGGGAATCGGGGCTACACCTTC.

The chain links TRBV28 to TRBJ2-5, with D perhaps matching TRBD2 (7 bases). Germline V gene data show CDR1 as MDHEN and CDR2 as SYDVKM. Trimming shortened V by 5 bases and J by 1 base, and 17 bases separated the two germline ends. The CDR3 loop spans 16 amino acids. The CDR3: CASSRGRGPLQETQYF. Here the CDR3 DNA reads TGTGCCAGCAGTAGAGGGCGGGGGCCTCTCCAAGAGACCCAGTACTTC.

This clone was recorded a few times. This chain connects TRBV4-3 to TRBJ2-7; 11 bases line up with TRBD1. The CDR3 is made up of 16 amino acids. The germline V gene has CDR1 LGHNA and CDR2 YSLEER. V lost 1 base, J lost 3 bases, and 5 bases stayed unmatched. The CDR3 region has the DNA TGCGCCAGCAGCCAAGCTACCGGGACAGGGGGCTACGAGCAGTACTTC. Translated, it gives CASSQATGTGGYEQYF.

This chain uses TRBV19 with TRBJ1-2, with D tentatively TRBD1 (5 bases). V was shortened by 5 bases and J by 6 bases, with 16 bases between the two germline ends. CDR1 and CDR2 from the germline V gene are LNHDA and SQIVND (reference sequence). This CDR3 region has 14 residues. The CDR3 DNA sequence: TGTGCCAGTAGTCTACCGATGGGGCACAATGGCTACACCTTC. Translating gives CASSLPMGHNGYTF.

The gene calls are TRBV25-1 and TRBJ1-3; D call uncertain. This CDR3 has 17 residues. Trimming shortened V by 4 bases and J by 0 bases, and 16 bases separated the two germline ends. Germline V CDR1 and CDR2: MGHDK, SYGVNS. CDR3: CASSATYGPISGNTIYF. DNA of the CDR3: TGTGCCAGCAGTGCAACTTACGGACCCATCTCTGGAAACACCATATATTTT.

The V and J genes are TRBV5-1 and TRBJ1-2; TRBD1 aligns across 8 bases. Losses at the gene ends were 1 base for V and 13 bases for J; bases not matched to a gene: 12. CDR3 length: 14 residues. Germline CDR1 is SGHRS and CDR2 is YFSETQ. The CDR3 DNA reads TGCGCCAGCAGCTTGTATGACCAGGGGGCGCGTCCCACCTTC. Translation: CASSLYDQGARPTF. The full variable domain, with the rest looked up from reference TRBV5-1 and TRBJ1-2, is KAGVTQTPRYLIKTRGQQVTLSCSPISGHRSVSWYQQTPGQGLQFLFEYFSETQRNKGNFPGRFSGRQFSNSRSEMNVSTLELGDSALYLCASSLYDQGARPTFGSGTRLTVV.

The chain is built from TRBV5-1 and TRBJ2-1, with 8 nucleotides matching TRBD2. Unmatched junction bases numbered 9, after V lost 9 bases and J lost 4 bases. The CDR3 is made up of 14 amino acids. The germline CDR1 and CDR2 sequences are SGHRS and YFSETQ. CDR3 sequence (DNA): TGCGCCACGGCCCTAGCGGGCCCGTACAATGAGCAGTTCTTC. This gives the protein CATALAGPYNEQFF.

The rearrangement joins TRBV7-8 to TRBJ2-1; D ambiguous. Trimming removed 2 bases from V and 5 bases from J, with 13 bases in between. CDR3 length: 15 amino acids. CDR1 SGHVS and CDR2 FQNEAQ come from the germline V gene. The CDR3 sequence is CASSLRWYGNNEQFF. The CDR3 nucleotides are TGTGCCAGCAGCTTAAGGTGGTATGGTAACAATGAGCAGTTCTTC.

V usage is TRBV4-3 and J usage is TRBJ2-1, with TRBD2 matching over 11 bases. Germline V lookup: CDR1 LGHNA, CDR2 YSLEER. The V segment lost 4 bases and the J segment 0 bases; nucleotides outside the gene matches: 14. The CDR3 loop spans 20 amino acids. The CDR3 DNA follows: TGCGCCAGCAGCCCCGAAGCAACTAGCGGGAGAAAGGGCTCCTACAATGAGCAGTTCTTC. It encodes CASSPEATSGRKGSYNEQFF.

V usage is TRBV11-3 and J usage is TRBJ1-1; D is ambiguous. Germline values: CDR1 SGHNT, CDR2 YENEEA. The CDR3 has 13 amino acids. V lost 1 base, J lost 3 bases, and 6 bases lay in between. The CDR3 DNA reads TGTGCCAGCAGCTTAGTCTCCTACACTGAAGCTTTCTTT. Translated, it gives CASSLVSYTEAFF. Filled out from reference TRBV11-3 and TRBJ1-1, the complete variable domain reads EAGVVQSPRYKIIEKKQPVAFWCNPISGHNTLYWYLQNLGQGPELLIRYENEEAVDDSQLPKDRFSAERLKGVDSTLKIQPAELGDSAVYLCASSLVSYTEAFFGQGTRLTVV.

The rearrangement uses TRBV2 and TRBJ1-3, with D perhaps matching TRBD1 (5 bases). The CDR3 loop spans 16 amino acids. V lost 5 bases to trimming and J lost 0 bases, with 14 bases between them. Germline CDR1 SNHLY, CDR2 FYNNEI. The CDR3 nucleotides are TGTGCCAGCAGTTCCCGGGGAGACAGCTCTGGAAACACCATATATTTT. It codes for CASSSRGDSSGNTIYF.

The chain uses TRBV29-1 and TRBJ2-1; the D gene is possibly TRBD1 (7 bases). This CDR3 is built from 15 residues. Germline CDR1 SQVTM, CDR2 ANQGSEA. CDR3 in amino acids: CSTEGQRAVYNEQFF. DNA for the CDR3: TGCTCCACTGAGGGACAGCGGGCTGTCTACAATGAGCAGTTCTTC.

The genes are TRBV6-1 and TRBJ1-5; a weak D match, TRBD1 (6 bases). The germline V gene encodes CDR1 MNHNS and CDR2 SASEGT. The CDR3 runs 14 residues. The ends were cut back, 9 bases at V and 7 bases at J, with 19 bases in the middle. The CDR3: CASKRGTGGQPQHF. The DNA for the CDR3 is TGTGCCAGTAAAAGGGGAACGGGGGGCCAGCCCCAGCATTTT.

This chain uses TRBV7-2 with TRBJ1-5, with 8 bases fitting TRBD1. Germline V gene lookup returns CDR1 SGHTA and CDR2 FQGNSA. The V gene end was trimmed by 5 bases and the J gene end by 5 bases; junction bases not matched to a gene: 2. The CDR3 loop spans 13 amino acids. CDR3 sequence: CASSGTGHQPQHF. In DNA form, the CDR3 reads TGTGCCAGCAGCGGGACAGGTCATCAGCCCCAGCATTTT.

J is TRBJ2-7 and V is TRBV5-4; D is perhaps TRBD2 (6 bases). V dropped 0 bases and J dropped 7 bases, with 17 bases sitting between them. The CDR3 is 15 amino acids. CDR1 is SGHNT, CDR2 YYREEE, per germline (reference sequence). The CDR3 DNA reads TGTGCCAGCAGCTTGGATGGGGGGACCGGAAGAGAGCAGTACTTC. This codes for CASSLDGGTGREQYF.

This clone was picked up one time. This chain links TRBV10-3 with TRBJ2-7, with 8 bases that match TRBD1. The J segment lost 2 bases and the V segment lost 3 bases, leaving 9 bases of the junction unmatched. The CDR3 is 16 residues long. Per germline, CDR1 ENHRY and CDR2 SYGVKD. CDR3: CAISEGAGGFTYEQYV. CDR3 nucleotide sequence: TGTGCCATCAGTGAAGGGGCAGGGGGCTTTACCTACGAGCAGTACGTC.

The V gene is TRBV6-1, the J gene TRBJ1-6; D perhaps matches TRBD1 (5 bases). This CDR3 is 19 amino acids long. The ends were cut back, 3 bases at V and 5 bases at J, with 23 bases in the middle. The germline gives CDR1 MNHNS, CDR2 SASEGT. The CDR3 region has the DNA TGTGCCAGCAGTGAGAGGACAAACCAATGGACGCTGGATAATTCACCCCTCCACTTT. As protein: CASSERTNQWTLDNSPLHF.

The chain joins TRBV28 to TRBJ1-5, with D unresolved. The V end lost 3 bases, the J end lost 1 base, and 10 bases lay between the germline ends. In germline, CDR1 is MDHEN, CDR2 SYDVKM. This CDR3 is built from 15 residues. In DNA form, the CDR3 reads TGTGCCAGCAGTTTTTTCGGTAACAGCAATCAGCCCCAGCATTTT. Encoded protein: CASSFFGNSNQPQHF.

V gene TRBV7-9 combines with J gene TRBJ2-5; the D call may be TRBD1 or TRBD2 (5 bases each). Germline CDR1 reads SEHNR; CDR2 reads FQNEAQ (reference sequence). V lost 2 bases to trimming and J lost 8 bases, with 9 bases between them. This CDR3 comprises 12 residues. The CDR3 DNA is TGTGCCAGCAGCTTATCTGGGGACACCCAGTACTTC. It translates to CASSLSGDTQYF.

This chain connects TRBV6-6 to TRBJ1-1, with TRBD1 matching 10 bases. Germline loops: CDR1 MNHNY, CDR2 SVGAGI (reference sequence). The CDR3 sequence is 15 residues long. V shed 6 bases, J shed 6 bases, and the junction held 10 bases outside the gene matches. CDR3 sequence reads: CASSHSGTGAPEAFF. The CDR3 nucleotides read TGTGCCAGCAGCCATTCCGGGACAGGGGCCCCTGAAGCTTTCTTT.

This chain uses TRBV19 with TRBJ2-1, with D possibly matching TRBD2 (5 bases). V gave up 9 bases and J gave up 1 base, with 10 bases separating them. Per the germline V gene, CDR1 is LNHDA and CDR2 is SQIVND (reference sequence). The CDR3 runs to 13 residues. The CDR3 DNA is TGTGCCAGCTCCGAGGGATCCTACAATGAGCAGTTCTTC. Its protein product is CASSEGSYNEQFF.

V usage is TRBV29-1 and J usage is TRBJ1-5, with TRBD1 identical over 7 bases. The CDR3 is made up of 14 amino acids. The trim removed 4 bases at V and 7 bases at J, leaving 10 bases unmatched. Germline V gene sequence: CDR1 SQVTM, CDR2 ANQGSEA. The CDR3 loop reads CSVATGDVRQPQHF. CDR3 DNA: TGCAGCGTTGCCACAGGGGATGTGAGGCAGCCCCAGCATTTT.

This clone was observed a single time. The V gene is TRBV4-1, the J gene TRBJ2-1; D gene uncertain. V was pared by 1 base and J by 6 bases, with 13 bases between. The CDR3 is 15 residues long. Germline V gene data show CDR1 as MGHRA and CDR2 as YSYEKL. The CDR3: CASSQGNVPGNEQFF. CDR3 nucleotide sequence: TGCGCCAGCAGCCAAGGGAACGTTCCGGGCAATGAGCAGTTCTTC.

This chain connects TRBV27 to TRBJ1-3, with D possibly being TRBD1 (5 bases). V lost 7 bases, J lost 0 bases, and 19 bases lay in between. The CDR3 has 17 amino acids. Germline CDR1 reads MNHEY; CDR2 reads SMNVEV (reference sequence). The CDR3 DNA reads as TGTGCCAGCAAGTCGGTCGCCGGGGCTAGCTCTGGAAACACCATATATTTT. Translating it yields CASKSVAGASSGNTIYF.

This clone was picked up one time. CDR3 nucleotide sequence: TGTGCCAGCAGCCAAGTGAGTTCCCGTATGTACAATGAGCAGTTCTTC. Amino acids: CASSQVSSRMYNEQFF. V usage is TRBV14 and J usage is TRBJ2-1; unclear D gene. The CDR3 loop spans 16 amino acids. Trimming shortened V by 1 base and J by 4 bases, and 14 bases separated the two germline ends. Per the germline V gene, CDR1 is SGHDN and CDR2 is FVKESK.

The chain recombines TRBV5-4 with TRBJ2-5, with 9 positions matching TRBD2. Per the germline V gene, CDR1 is SGHNT and CDR2 is YYREEE (reference sequence). Trimming at V came to 2 bases and at J to 3 bases, leaving 5 bases not matched to a gene. The CDR3 consists of 15 residues. The DNA for the CDR3 is TGTGCCAGCAGCTTCGCGGGGGGGCCTGAAGAGACCCAGTACTTC. This sequence encodes CASSFAGGPEETQYF.

This chain links TRBV9 with TRBJ2-3; 14 bases are a match to TRBD2. Looked up from germline, CDR1 is SGDLS and CDR2 is YYNGEE. V was pared by 7 bases and J by 6 bases, with 16 bases of the junction left unmatched. The CDR3 length is 18 residues. DNA of the CDR3: TGTGCCAGCTCCTTGGGTGCTGGACTAGCGGGGGGCAGGGATACGCAGTATTTT. This sequence encodes CASSLGAGLAGGRDTQYF.

This clone was seen just once. The gene calls are TRBV4-3 and TRBJ1-2; 8 bases align to TRBD1. The germline V gene encodes CDR1 LGHNA and CDR2 YSLEER. The CDR3 length is 12 residues. V was clipped by 6 bases and J by 8 bases; unmatched bases: 5. In DNA, the CDR3 is TGCGCCAGCAGTCGCAGGGGGCAGGGCTACACCTTC. Translating it yields CASSRRGQGYTF.

The genes are TRBV15 and TRBJ2-7; tentative D call: TRBD2 (5 bases). Germline CDR1 LNHNV, CDR2 YYDKDF (reference sequence). This CDR3 contains 13 residues. V lost 5 bases and J lost 6, with 14 bases in between. The CDR3 bases are TGTGCCACCAGCGGGGAGCCCCTTGGCGAGCAGTACTTC. It is translated as CATSGEPLGEQYF. The full variable domain, completed using reference TRBV15 and TRBJ2-7, is DAMVIQNPRYQVTQFGKPVTLSCSQTLNHNVMYWYQQKSSQAPKLLFHYYDKDFNNEADTPDNFQSRRPNTSFCFLDIRSPGLGDTAMYLCATSGEPLGEQYFGPGTRLTVT.